This T cell receptor beta chain was obtained from a study of identical twins. This clonotype occurred many times. Germline V gene data show CDR1 as LGHDT and CDR2 as YNNKEL (reference sequence). V lost 0 bases and J lost 1, with 6 bases in between. The CDR3 contains 14 residues. TCRdb analysed the 5' RACE reads with MiXCR anew, one entry per CDR3 protein. This table holds a few hundred thousand distinct CDR3 sequences, approximately 5.9% found once. The same specimen was also included in a second study, on T cells expressing NK-cell markers.

The V gene is TRBV3-1, the J gene TRBJ1-1; D call uncertain. This receptor was taken from a woman aged 18-29 years in good health. Specimen: CD8+ T cells sorted from blood. In DNA form, the CDR3 reads TGTGCCAGCAGCCAAGATTTTCCGAACACTGAAGCTTTCTTT. The encoded protein is CASSQDFPNTEAFF.